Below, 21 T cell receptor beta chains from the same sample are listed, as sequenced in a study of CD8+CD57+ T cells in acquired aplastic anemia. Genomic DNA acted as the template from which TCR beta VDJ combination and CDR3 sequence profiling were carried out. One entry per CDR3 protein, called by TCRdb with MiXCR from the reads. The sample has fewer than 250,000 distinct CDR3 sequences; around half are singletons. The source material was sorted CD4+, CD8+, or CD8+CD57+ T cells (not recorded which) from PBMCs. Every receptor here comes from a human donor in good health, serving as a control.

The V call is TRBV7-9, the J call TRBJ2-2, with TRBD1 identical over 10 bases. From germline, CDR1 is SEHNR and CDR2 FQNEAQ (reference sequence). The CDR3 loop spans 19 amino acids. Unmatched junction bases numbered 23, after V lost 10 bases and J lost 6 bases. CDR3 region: CATQPSGQGIPLNPGELFF. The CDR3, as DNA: TGTGCCACCCAACCCTCGGGACAGGGGATCCCACTCAACCCCGGGGAGCTGTTTTTT. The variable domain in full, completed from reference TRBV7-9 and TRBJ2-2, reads DTGVSQNPRHKITKRGQNVTFRCDPISEHNRLYWYRQTLGQGPEFLTYFQNEAQLEKSRLLSDRFSAERPKGSFSTLEIQRTEQGDSAMYLCATQPSGQGIPLNPGELFFGEGSRLTVL.

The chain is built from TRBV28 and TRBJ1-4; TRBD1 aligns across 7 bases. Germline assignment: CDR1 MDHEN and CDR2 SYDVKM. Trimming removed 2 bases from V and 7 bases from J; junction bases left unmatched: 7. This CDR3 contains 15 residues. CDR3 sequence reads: CASSLPGQISEKLFF. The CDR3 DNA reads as TGTGCCAGCAGTTTACCGGGACAGATTAGTGAAAAACTGTTTTTT.

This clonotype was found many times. Written as DNA, the CDR3 is TGCAGTGCTAGTAGGGGACAGGCAGCTACTGAGCAGTACTTC. Protein sequence: CSASRGQAATEQYF. The J gene is TRBJ2-7, the V gene TRBV20-1; TRBD1 agrees at 8 bases. The germline V gene encodes CDR1 DFQATT and CDR2 SNEGSKA (reference sequence). V was pared by 3 bases and J by 7 bases, with 11 bases of the junction left unmatched. This CDR3 spans 14 amino acids.

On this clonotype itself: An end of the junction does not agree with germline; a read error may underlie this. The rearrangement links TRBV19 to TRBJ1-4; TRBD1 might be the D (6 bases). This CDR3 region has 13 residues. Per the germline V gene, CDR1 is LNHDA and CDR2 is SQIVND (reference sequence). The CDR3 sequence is CATTRRGRERLFF. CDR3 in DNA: TGTGCCACTACAAGACGGGGGCGCGAAAGACTGTTTTTT.

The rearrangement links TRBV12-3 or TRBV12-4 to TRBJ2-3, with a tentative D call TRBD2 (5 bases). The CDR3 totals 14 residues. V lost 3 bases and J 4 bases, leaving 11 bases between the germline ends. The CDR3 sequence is CASSFLAGADTQYF. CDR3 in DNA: TGTGCCAGCAGTTTTCTAGCCGGGGCAGATACGCAGTATTTT.

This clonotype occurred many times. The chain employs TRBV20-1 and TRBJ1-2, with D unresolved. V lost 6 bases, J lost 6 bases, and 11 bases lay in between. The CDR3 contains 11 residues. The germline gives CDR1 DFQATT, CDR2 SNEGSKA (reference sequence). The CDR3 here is CSALGYNGYTF. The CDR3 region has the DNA TGCAGTGCCCTAGGATATAATGGCTACACCTTC.

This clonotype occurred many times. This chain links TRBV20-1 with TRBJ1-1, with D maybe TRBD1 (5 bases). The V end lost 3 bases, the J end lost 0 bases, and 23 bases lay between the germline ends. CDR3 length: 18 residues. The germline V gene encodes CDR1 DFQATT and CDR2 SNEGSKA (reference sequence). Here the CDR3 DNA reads TGCAGTGCTAGGGGAGCACGGTTTGTTTGGGGCGTGAACACTGAAGCTTTCTTT. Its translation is CSARGARFVWGVNTEAFF.

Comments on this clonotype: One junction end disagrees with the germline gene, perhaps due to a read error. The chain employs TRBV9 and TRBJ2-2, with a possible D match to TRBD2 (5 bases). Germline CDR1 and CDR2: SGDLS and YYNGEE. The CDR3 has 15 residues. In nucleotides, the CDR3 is TGTGCCAGCAGCGTAGGTGGGGTGAACACCGGGGAGCTGTCTTTT. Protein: CASSVGGVNTGELSF.

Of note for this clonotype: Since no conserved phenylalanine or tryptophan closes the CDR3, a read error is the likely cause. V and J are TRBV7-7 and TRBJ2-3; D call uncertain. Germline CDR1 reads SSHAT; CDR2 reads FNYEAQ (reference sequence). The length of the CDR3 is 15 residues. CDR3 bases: TGTGCTAGCAGCTTATCTCTCGCCACCACAGATACGCAGTATTCT. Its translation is CASSLSLATTDTQYS.

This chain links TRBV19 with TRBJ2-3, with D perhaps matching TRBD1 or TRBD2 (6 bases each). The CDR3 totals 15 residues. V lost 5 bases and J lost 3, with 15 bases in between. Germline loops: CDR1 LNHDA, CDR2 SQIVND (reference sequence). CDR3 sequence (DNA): TGTGCCAGTAGTGCCTGGGGGGCAAGAACAGATACGCAGTATTTT. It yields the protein CASSAWGARTDTQYF.

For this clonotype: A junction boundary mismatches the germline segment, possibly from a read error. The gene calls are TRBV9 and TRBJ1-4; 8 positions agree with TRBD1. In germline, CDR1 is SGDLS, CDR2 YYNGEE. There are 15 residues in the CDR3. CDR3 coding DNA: TGTGCCGGCAGCCCTCGACAGGGGACGGATGAAAAACTGTTTTTT. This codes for CAGSPRQGTDEKLFF.

CDR3 nucleotides: TGTGCCATCAGTGCGGGGGCAGAAAGGGGAGGCCATCAGCCCCAGCATTTT. Translating gives CAISAGAERGGHQPQHF. The rearrangement links TRBV10-3 to TRBJ1-5; the D gene is possibly TRBD1 (6 bases). CDR1 is ENHRY and CDR2 is SYGVKD in the germline V gene. This CDR3 is built from 17 residues. V was trimmed by 4 bases and J by 5 bases, leaving 21 bases between them.

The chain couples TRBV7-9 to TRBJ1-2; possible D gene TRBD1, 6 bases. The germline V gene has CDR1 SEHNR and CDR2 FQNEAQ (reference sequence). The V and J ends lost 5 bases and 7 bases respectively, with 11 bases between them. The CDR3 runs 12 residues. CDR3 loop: CASSLDSSGYTF. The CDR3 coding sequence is TGTGCCAGCAGCCTGGACAGTAGTGGCTACACCTTC.

CDR3 sequence: CSVEEGRGNLDEQYF. For the CDR3, the DNA is TGCAGCGTTGAAGAAGGCAGGGGGAATCTCGACGAGCAGTACTTC. This chain connects TRBV29-1 to TRBJ2-7; 7 nucleotides agree with TRBD1. J was trimmed by 5 bases and V by 0 bases; bases with no gene match: 10. This CDR3 is built from 15 residues. Germline loops: CDR1 SQVTM, CDR2 ANQGSEA.

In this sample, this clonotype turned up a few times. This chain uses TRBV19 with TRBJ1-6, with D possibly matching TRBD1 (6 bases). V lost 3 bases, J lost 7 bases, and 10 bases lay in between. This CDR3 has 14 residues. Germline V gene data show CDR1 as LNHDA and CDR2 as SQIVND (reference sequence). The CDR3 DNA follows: TGTGCCAGTAGTATTGAGAGGGGGAATTCACCCCTCCACTTT. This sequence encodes CASSIERGNSPLHF. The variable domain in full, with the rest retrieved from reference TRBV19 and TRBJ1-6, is DGGITQSPKYLFRKEGQNVTLSCEQNLNHDAMYWYRQDPGQGLRLIYYSQIVNDFQKGDIAEGYSVSREKKESFPLTVTSAQKNPTAFYLCASSIERGNSPLHFGNGTRLTVT.

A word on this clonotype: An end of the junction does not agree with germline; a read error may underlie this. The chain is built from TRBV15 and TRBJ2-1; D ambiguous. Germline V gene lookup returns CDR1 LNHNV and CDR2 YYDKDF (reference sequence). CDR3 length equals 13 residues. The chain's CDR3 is CATSRVLLRERFF. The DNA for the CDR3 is TGTGCCACCAGCAGAGTTTTGCTACGTGAGCGGTTCTTC.

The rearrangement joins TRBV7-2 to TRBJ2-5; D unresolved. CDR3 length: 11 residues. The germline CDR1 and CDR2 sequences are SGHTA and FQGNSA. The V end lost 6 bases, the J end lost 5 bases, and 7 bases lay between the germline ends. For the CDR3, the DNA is TGTGCCAGCAGGGCCGGGGAGACCCAGTACTTC. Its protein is CASRAGETQYF.

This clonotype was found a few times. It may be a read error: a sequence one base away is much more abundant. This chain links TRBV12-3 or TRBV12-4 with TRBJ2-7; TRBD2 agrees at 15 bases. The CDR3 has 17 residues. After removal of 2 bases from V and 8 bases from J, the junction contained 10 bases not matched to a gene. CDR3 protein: CASSLNGLAGGIYKQYF. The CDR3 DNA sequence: TGTGCCAGCAGTTTAAACGGACTAGCGGGGGGGATTTACAAGCAGTACTTC.

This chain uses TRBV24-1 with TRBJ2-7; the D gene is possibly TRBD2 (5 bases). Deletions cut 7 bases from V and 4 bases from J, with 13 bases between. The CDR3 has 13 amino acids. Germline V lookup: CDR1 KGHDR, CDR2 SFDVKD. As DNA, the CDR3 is TGTGCCACCAGCCAACCTGGAGGATACGAGCAGTACTTC. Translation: CATSQPGGYEQYF.

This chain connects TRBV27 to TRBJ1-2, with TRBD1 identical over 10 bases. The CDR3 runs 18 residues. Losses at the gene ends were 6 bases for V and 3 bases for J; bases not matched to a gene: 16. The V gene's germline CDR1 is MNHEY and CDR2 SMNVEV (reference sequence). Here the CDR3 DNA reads TGTGCCAGCAGGAAATCGACAGGGGGCTCCCTTTCTGACTATGGCTACACCTTC. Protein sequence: CASRKSTGGSLSDYGYTF.

Here the CDR3 DNA reads TGCGCCAGCAGCACTTACTCTGGAAACACCATATATTTT. It codes for CASSTYSGNTIYF. This chain links TRBV5-1 with TRBJ1-3; D uncertain. CDR1 SGHRS and CDR2 YFSETQ come from the germline V gene. V was pared by 4 bases and J by 0 bases, with 5 bases between. The CDR3 has 13 amino acids.